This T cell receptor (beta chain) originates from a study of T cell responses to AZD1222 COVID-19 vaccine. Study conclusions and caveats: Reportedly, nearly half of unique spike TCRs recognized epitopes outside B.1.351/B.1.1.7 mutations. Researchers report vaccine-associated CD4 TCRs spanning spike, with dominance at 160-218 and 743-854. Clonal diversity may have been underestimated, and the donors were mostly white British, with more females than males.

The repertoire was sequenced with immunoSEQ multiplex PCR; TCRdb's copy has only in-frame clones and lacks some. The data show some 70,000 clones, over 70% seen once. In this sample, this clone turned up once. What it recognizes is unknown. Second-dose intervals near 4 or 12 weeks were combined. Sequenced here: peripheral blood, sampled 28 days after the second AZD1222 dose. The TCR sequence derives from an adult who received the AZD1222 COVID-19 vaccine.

CDR3: CASSFRTPAETQYF. CDR3 bases: TGTGCCAGCAGCTTCCGCACTCCAGCAGAGACCCAGTACTTC. The chain joins TRBV7-2 to TRBJ2-5; D is unresolved. V dropped 3 bases and J dropped 4 bases, with 12 bases sitting between them. Per the germline V gene, CDR1 is SGHTA and CDR2 is FQGNSA. CDR3 length: 14 residues.